These T cell receptor beta chains were read from a single sample in a study of shared clonotypes between healthy human individuals. TCRdb's copy holds only in-frame clones and misses some; the assay was immunoSEQ multiplex PCR. The table shows about 2.4 million clones, with roughly 93% occurring only once. Sequencing was carried out using naive CD4+ T cells from PBMCs. The receptors shown here come from a young man in good health. Some clones in this sample may be carry-over from other donors' samples. Each CDR3 is given with its conserved first and last residue. A D gene is named only where the DNA matches it firmly. Clone sizes are given selectively: once, few, many, or a class where the clone is expanded.

abundance: .
v_gene: TRBV6-5
d_gene: TRBD1
j_gene: TRBJ1-2
CDR3aa: CASKSRDRIPYGYTF
CDR3nt: TGTGCCAGCAAGAGCCGGGACAGGATCCCCTATGGCTACACCTTC

abundance: .
v_gene: TRBV5-4
d_gene: TRBD1
j_gene: TRBJ1-2
CDR3aa: CASRPGQGGGYTF
CDR3nt: TGTGCCAGCAGACCCGGACAGGGTGGGGGCTACACCTTC

abundance: .
v_gene: TRBV2
d_gene: .
j_gene: TRBJ2-5
CDR3aa: CASSEYAQGGTQYF
CDR3nt: TGTGCCAGCAGTGAATACGCGCAGGGGGGGACCCAGTACTTC

abundance: .
v_gene: TRBV10-3
d_gene: .
j_gene: TRBJ2-1
CDR3aa: CAHREEDEQFF
CDR3nt: TGTGCCCACAGAGAGGAAGATGAGCAGTTCTTC

abundance: .
v_gene: TRBV5-4
d_gene: TRBD1
j_gene: TRBJ1-1
CDR3aa: CASSFKQGGGTEAFF
CDR3nt: TGTGCCAGCAGCTTCAAACAGGGGGGCGGAACTGAAGCTTTCTTT

abundance: .
v_gene: TRBV18
d_gene: .
j_gene: TRBJ2-1
CDR3aa: CASSLLTIKGSYNEQFF
CDR3nt: TGTGCCAGCTCACTTCTAACTATCAAGGGCTCCTACAATGAGCAGTTCTTC

abundance: .
v_gene: TRBV10-1
d_gene: .
j_gene: TRBJ2-2
CDR3aa: CASSDHRLDSGELFF
CDR3nt: TGCGCCAGCAGTGACCACCGACTAGACTCCGGGGAGCTGTTTTTT

abundance: once
v_gene: TRBV28
d_gene: TRBD2
j_gene: TRBJ2-5
CDR3aa: CASSLSTSGRLETQYF
CDR3nt: TGTGCCAGCAGTCTCTCGACTAGCGGGAGATTGGAGACCCAGTACTTC

abundance: .
v_gene: TRBV29-1
d_gene: .
j_gene: TRBJ2-3
CDR3aa: CSVEKLAWGTDTQYF
CDR3nt: TGCAGCGTTGAAAAGTTGGCGTGGGGCACAGATACGCAGTATTTT

abundance: .
v_gene: TRBV25-1
d_gene: .
j_gene: TRBJ2-5
CDR3aa: CASSEFRPGETQYF
CDR3nt: TGTGCCAGCAGTGAATTTCGTCCGGGGGAGACCCAGTACTTC

abundance: once
v_gene: TRBV5-4
d_gene: TRBD2
j_gene: TRBJ2-1
CDR3aa: CASSSSPGTSGESGYNEQFF
CDR3nt: TGTGCCAGCAGCTCTTCACCCGGGACTAGCGGGGAGTCAGGTTACAATGAGCAGTTCTTC

abundance: .
v_gene: TRBV5-1
d_gene: .
j_gene: TRBJ1-5
CDR3aa: CASSTGGSNQPQHF
CDR3nt: TGCGCCAGCAGCACGGGAGGTAGCAATCAACCCCAGCATTTT

abundance: .
v_gene: TRBV15
d_gene: .
j_gene: TRBJ2-2
CDR3aa: CATSRDFQALNTGELFF
CDR3nt: TGTGCCACCAGCAGAGATTTTCAGGCCCTGAACACCGGGGAGCTGTTTTTT

abundance: .
v_gene: TRBV6-1
d_gene: .
j_gene: TRBJ2-3
CDR3aa: CASGTWAADTQYF
CDR3nt: TGTGCCAGCGGTACATGGGCCGCAGATACGCAGTATTTT

abundance: .
v_gene: TRBV6-1
d_gene: .
j_gene: TRBJ2-1
CDR3aa: CASGQDPWVDEQFF
CDR3nt: TGCGCGTCCGGGCAGGACCCTTGGGTTGATGAGCAGTTCTTC

abundance: few
v_gene: TRBV28
d_gene: .
j_gene: TRBJ1-1
CDR3aa: CASTRKGLSSTEAFF
CDR3nt: TGTGCCAGCACTCGAAAGGGCCTCTCGAGCACTGAAGCTTTCTTT

abundance: .
v_gene: TRBV19
d_gene: .
j_gene: TRBJ2-5
CDR3aa: CASSIQSGEMRETQYF
CDR3nt: TGTGCCAGTAGTATACAGTCAGGCGAAATGAGGGAGACCCAGTACTTC

abundance: .
v_gene: TRBV2
d_gene: .
j_gene: TRBJ2-7
CDR3aa: CATTQESSYEQYF
CDR3nt: TGTGCCACCACCCAGGAGAGCTCCTACGAGCAGTACTTC

abundance: .
v_gene: TRBV9
d_gene: .
j_gene: TRBJ1-3
CDR3aa: CASSSQSSSGNTIYF
CDR3nt: TGTGCCAGCAGCTCTCAGAGTTCCTCTGGAAACACCATATATTTT

abundance: .
v_gene: TRBV15
d_gene: TRBD2
j_gene: TRBJ2-7
CDR3aa: CATSSRLAVFSYEQYF
CDR3nt: TGTGCCACCAGCAGCAGACTAGCGGTCTTCTCCTACGAGCAGTACTTC

abundance: .
v_gene: TRBV11-2
d_gene: .
j_gene: TRBJ1-1
CDR3aa: CASSSQGKFTEAFF
CDR3nt: TGTGCCAGCAGCTCGCAGGGGAAATTCACTGAAGCTTTCTTT

abundance: .
v_gene: TRBV2
d_gene: TRBD1
j_gene: TRBJ2-1
CDR3aa: CASSDPLEGATYNEQFF
CDR3nt: TGTGCCAGCAGTGACCCCCTCGAGGGGGCGACCTACAATGAGCAGTTCTTC

abundance: .
v_gene: TRBV5-1
d_gene: TRBD1
j_gene: TRBJ2-5
CDR3aa: CASSLGTGKETQYF
CDR3nt: TGCGCCAGCAGCTTGGGGACAGGCAAAGAGACCCAGTACTTC

abundance: .
v_gene: TRBV29-1
d_gene: TRBD2
j_gene: TRBJ2-1
CDR3aa: CSVLTSGLNEQFF
CDR3nt: TGCAGCGTTCTAACTAGCGGGTTAAATGAGCAGTTCTTC

abundance: .
v_gene: TRBV9
d_gene: TRBD2
j_gene: TRBJ2-3
CDR3aa: CASSHRGVYTDTQYF
CDR3nt: TGTGCCAGCAGCCACCGGGGGGTATACACAGATACGCAGTATTTT

abundance: .
v_gene: TRBV5-5
d_gene: .
j_gene: TRBJ1-5
CDR3aa: CASSLNTQGSRQPQHF
CDR3nt: TGTGCCAGCAGCTTGAACACCCAGGGAAGCCGTCAGCCCCAGCATTTT

abundance: .
v_gene: TRBV6-6
d_gene: .
j_gene: TRBJ1-1
CDR3aa: CASSYVRKDTEAFF
CDR3nt: TGTGCCAGCAGTTACGTCAGGAAGGACACTGAAGCTTTCTTT

abundance: .
v_gene: TRBV19
d_gene: .
j_gene: TRBJ1-2
CDR3aa: CASSIVTGVYTF
CDR3nt: TGTGCCAGTAGTATTGTTACCGGTGTCTACACCTTC

abundance: .
v_gene: TRBV5-1
d_gene: .
j_gene: TRBJ2-2
CDR3aa: CASSLGPNTGELFF
CDR3nt: TGCGCCAGCAGCTTGGGGCCGAACACCGGGGAGCTGTTTTTT

abundance: .
v_gene: TRBV5-1
d_gene: .
j_gene: TRBJ2-3
CDR3aa: CASSAMGGGDTQYF
CDR3nt: TGCGCCAGCAGCGCCATGGGTGGTGGCGATACGCAGTATTTT

abundance: once
v_gene: TRBV7-2
d_gene: .
j_gene: TRBJ2-7
CDR3aa: CASSLAGRAYEQYF
CDR3nt: TGTGCCAGCAGCTTAGCGGGCAGGGCGTACGAGCAGTACTTC

abundance: .
v_gene: TRBV27
d_gene: TRBD1
j_gene: TRBJ2-7
CDR3aa: CASSLAGTGFYEQYF
CDR3nt: TGTGCCAGCAGTTTAGCCGGGACAGGGTTCTACGAGCAGTACTTC